The 20 T cell receptor beta chains below were found in one sample sequenced in a study of shared clonotypes between healthy human individuals. Sequencing used immunoSEQ multiplex PCR; TCRdb keeps in-frame clones, though not all of them. The data show some 1 million clones, about 70% seen once. Sequenced material: memory CD4+ T cells sorted from blood. Subset noted: CD45RA-negative fraction. The receptors shown here come from a man between 18 and 35 years old in good health.

The V call is TRBV29-1, the J call TRBJ2-7; 10 nucleotides match TRBD1. The J segment lost 4 bases and the V segment lost 5 bases, leaving 23 bases of the junction unmatched. The CDR3 spans 19 residues. Germline CDR1 is SQVTM and CDR2 is ANQGSEA. For the CDR3, the DNA is TGCAGCGTTATGGACAGGGGGAATACAGGTTTGAGTAATCGGTACGAGCAGTACTTC. Its protein is CSVMDRGNTGLSNRYEQYF.

Note on this clone: This CDR3 is also generated by other DNA sequences in the sample. The rearrangement links TRBV7-6 to TRBJ2-3; D may be TRBD2 (6 bases). The CDR3 has 16 amino acids. Germline V gives CDR1 SGHVS, CDR2 FNYEAQ. V lost 1 base and J lost 2, with 13 bases in between. In DNA form, the CDR3 reads TGTGCCAGCAGCTTAGACCTCGGGGGTAACACAGATACGCAGTATTTT. Translating gives CASSLDLGGNTDTQYF. The variable domain in full, with the rest retrieved from reference TRBV7-6 and TRBJ2-3, is GAGVSQSPRYKVTKRGQDVALRCDPISGHVSLYWYRQALGQGPEFLTYFNYEAQQDKSGLPNDRFSAERPEGSISTLTIQRTEQRDSAMYRCASSLDLGGNTDTQYFGPGTRLTVL.

As to this clone: The same CDR3 arises from other DNA sequences in this sample as well. V gene TRBV28 combines with J gene TRBJ2-3; no firm D call. The germline V gene encodes CDR1 MDHEN and CDR2 SYDVKM. The length of the CDR3 is 13 residues. Trimming removed 4 bases at V and 0 bases at J, with 5 bases between. The CDR3 region is CASSWASTDTQYF. The CDR3 DNA follows: TGTGCCAGCAGTTGGGCTAGCACAGATACGCAGTATTTT.

The chain couples TRBV6-1 to TRBJ2-3; no clear D. Between the trimmed V and J ends, which lost 2 bases and 4 bases, there was a span of 13 bases. From germline, CDR1 is MNHNS and CDR2 SASEGT. The CDR3 spans 15 residues. The CDR3 reads CASSEYRQVADTQYF. CDR3 in DNA: TGTGCCAGCAGTGAATATAGGCAGGTGGCAGATACGCAGTATTTT.

V gene TRBV5-1 combines with J gene TRBJ2-1; 7 nucleotides match TRBD1. Germline CDR1 is SGHRS and CDR2 is YFSETQ. This CDR3 region has 13 residues. Trimming removed 4 bases from V and 9 bases from J; junction bases left unmatched: 7. The CDR3, as DNA: TGCGCCAGCAGCACCCTGACAGGGAGTGAGCAGTTCTTC. It yields the protein CASSTLTGSEQFF.

The genes are TRBV6-1 and TRBJ2-3; D tentatively reads TRBD1 or TRBD2 (5 bases each). CDR3 length equals 15 residues. Per germline, CDR1 MNHNS and CDR2 SASEGT. Trimming left V 7 bases short and J 0 bases short, with 14 bases between. CDR3: CASTRGTTSTDTQYF. The CDR3 DNA sequence: TGTGCCAGCACCCGAGGGACCACTAGCACAGATACGCAGTATTTT.

The J gene is TRBJ1-6, the V gene TRBV28; D gene unclear. CDR1 MDHEN and CDR2 SYDVKM come from the germline V gene. CDR3 length: 15 residues. V gave up 2 bases and J gave up 0 bases, with 5 bases separating them. The CDR3 sequence: CASSLHSSYNSPLHF. Written as DNA, the CDR3 is TGTGCCAGCAGTTTACACAGCTCCTATAATTCACCCCTCCACTTT. Drawing the rest from reference TRBV28 and TRBJ1-6, the complete variable domain is DVKVTQSSRYLVKRTGEKVFLECVQDMDHENMFWYRQDPGLGLRLIYFSYDVKMKEKGDIPEGYSVSREKKERFSLILESASTNQTSMYLCASSLHSSYNSPLHFGNGTRLTVT.

The rearrangement uses TRBV29-1 and TRBJ1-2; the match to TRBD1 covers 11 bases. Germline V gene data show CDR1 as SQVTM and CDR2 as ANQGSEA. CDR3 length: 11 amino acids. The V and J ends lost 7 bases and 6 bases, in that order; junction bases with no gene match: 1. The CDR3 bases are TGCAGCGCGGGACAGGGGGATGGCTACACCTTC. Translation: CSAGQGDGYTF.

The V gene is TRBV7-8, the J gene TRBJ1-2; maybe TRBD1 (6 bases). Germline V CDR1 and CDR2: SGHVS, FQNEAQ. Between the trimmed V and J ends, which lost 5 bases and 2 bases, there was a span of 9 bases. The CDR3 totals 13 residues. The CDR3 here is CASSQDRNYGYTF. The DNA for the CDR3 is TGTGCCAGCAGCCAGGACAGAAACTATGGCTACACCTTC.

V and J are TRBV27 and TRBJ2-7; D is unclear. Germline V CDR1 and CDR2: MNHEY, SMNVEV (reference sequence). The CDR3 is made up of 13 amino acids. V gave up 7 bases and J gave up 1 base, with 11 bases separating them. CDR3 nucleotide sequence: TGTGCCAGCATCCGATCTGGATCCTACGAGCAGTACTTC. Its protein is CASIRSGSYEQYF.

This rearrangement joins TRBV5-5 to TRBJ2-1, with D unclear. The germline V and J ends were trimmed by 3 bases and 7 bases, with 11 bases remaining between them. This CDR3 contains 13 residues. Looked up from germline, CDR1 is SGHKS and CDR2 is YYEKEE (reference sequence). The CDR3 DNA sequence: TGTGCCAGCAGCTCACCCATCAATAATGAGCAGTTCTTC. Encoded protein: CASSSPINNEQFF.

The chain employs TRBV25-1 and TRBJ2-1; 11 bases are shared with TRBD2. With 3 bases clipped from V and 7 bases from J, the junction kept 5 bases outside the gene matches. This CDR3 is 15 amino acids long. CDR1 is MGHDK, CDR2 SYGVNS, per germline. The CDR3 here is CASSDSGRVTNEQFF. The CDR3 DNA sequence: TGTGCCAGCAGTGATAGCGGGAGGGTGACGAATGAGCAGTTCTTC.

This clone was counted at least ten times. The rearrangement joins TRBV2 to TRBJ1-2; 12 bases map to TRBD1. The junction had 9 bases not matched to a gene; V was cut back by 8 bases and J by 8 bases. The CDR3 length is 14 residues. Germline lookup yields CDR1 SNHLY and CDR2 FYNNEI. CDR3 in DNA: TGTGCCAGCGGGGGACAGGGGGCATCGCGCGGCTACACCTTC. Encoded protein: CASGGQGASRGYTF.

The genes are TRBV9 and TRBJ2-2, with 7 bases aligning to TRBD1. Germline values: CDR1 SGDLS, CDR2 YYNGEE. V shed 3 bases, J shed 4 bases, and the junction held 9 bases outside the gene matches. This CDR3 is built from 16 residues. CDR3 region: CASSDDRAEITGELFF. CDR3 bases: TGTGCCAGCAGCGACGACAGGGCTGAGATCACCGGGGAGCTGTTTTTT.

This clone has more than one count but fewer than ten. The chain couples TRBV7-3 to TRBJ2-1, with D tentatively TRBD1 (6 bases). The germline CDR1 and CDR2 sequences are SGHTA and FQGTGA. V lost 2 bases, J lost 5 bases, and 16 bases lay in between. The CDR3 spans 16 residues. This chain's CDR3 is CASSLSGHSTDNEQFF. CDR3 coding DNA: TGTGCCAGCAGCTTATCGGGACACTCGACGGACAATGAGCAGTTCTTC. Based on the CDR3 plus reference TRBV7-3 and TRBJ2-1, the full variable domain is GAGVSQTPSNKVTEKGKYVELRCDPISGHTALYWYRQSLGQGPEFLIYFQGTGAADDSGLPNDRFFAVRPEGSVSTLKIQRTERGDSAVYLCASSLSGHSTDNEQFFGPGTRLTVL.

The chain combines TRBV6-4 with TRBJ2-1; TRBD2 matches at 11 bases. With V trimmed by 2 bases and J by 9 bases, 6 bases remained unmatched. This CDR3 is built from 15 residues. CDR1 and CDR2 (germline): MRHNA, SNTAGT. The CDR3 here is CASSDTRLAGSEQFF. The CDR3 bases are TGTGCCAGCAGTGACACGCGACTAGCGGGGAGTGAGCAGTTCTTC.

The rearrangement links TRBV7-9 to TRBJ2-7; 13 bases match TRBD2. This CDR3 is built from 14 residues. With V trimmed by 1 base and J by 8 bases, 2 bases remained unmatched. CDR1 is SEHNR, CDR2 FQNEAQ, per germline (reference sequence). As DNA, the CDR3 is TGTGCCAGCAGCTTAGGGACTAGCGGGAGCAAGCAGTACTTC. This gives the protein CASSLGTSGSKQYF.

This clone has at least ten counts. Germline is not matched at one junction end, which may reflect a read error. The J gene is TRBJ1-2, the V gene TRBV27; D not resolved. The germline V gene has CDR1 MNHEY and CDR2 SMNVEV (reference sequence). The CDR3 consists of 13 residues. The CDR3 DNA follows: TGTGCCAGCAGTTTTGATTCTAAGTATGGCTACACCTTC. The encoded protein is CASSFDSKYGYTF.

The V and J genes are TRBV30 and TRBJ2-4, with TRBD2 as a possible D gene (6 bases). V gave up 1 base and J gave up 1 base, with 14 bases separating them. This CDR3 has 16 amino acids. CDR1 GTSNPN and CDR2 SVGIG come from the germline V gene (reference sequence). CDR3 sequence reads: CAWSEWGSGAKNIQYF. In nucleotides, the CDR3 is TGTGCCTGGAGTGAGTGGGGGAGCGGGGCCAAAAACATTCAGTACTTC.

CDR3 loop: CASSIGAGGPLDTQYF. CDR3 in DNA: TGTGCCAGCAGCATAGGAGCGGGAGGGCCTCTGGATACGCAGTATTTT. The chain uses TRBV7-9 and TRBJ2-3, with TRBD2 identical over 10 bases. The V segment lost 5 bases and the J segment 6 bases; nucleotides outside the gene matches: 11. CDR1 SEHNR and CDR2 FQNEAQ come from the germline V gene (reference sequence). The CDR3 runs 16 residues.